This T cell receptor beta chain is drawn from a study of T-cell memory formation after mild COVID-19. This CDR3 has 15 residues. Trimming removed 0 bases from V and 2 bases from J, with 11 bases in between. CDR1 and CDR2 from the germline V gene are SGHRS and YFSETQ. Study findings and constraints: Contracting clones localized mainly to CM and EM when CD4+ and mainly to EMRA when CD8+. Contracting clones from day 15 to 85 had balanced CD4/CD8; later expanders favoured CD4+. Researchers found some responding clones in pre-infection memory, a sign that cross-reactive memory joined.

Amplification by 5'RACE using constant-segment primers produced TCR alpha and TCR beta cDNA libraries that carried sample barcodes and UMIs. TCRdb processed the 5' RACE reads anew with MiXCR; each CDR3 protein has one entry. The table has 50,000 to 75,000 distinct CDR3 sequences, about 10% seen once. About this clonotype: Its cognate antigen is unknown.

The sequenced sample was PBMCs or a T cell subset sorted from them (not recorded which). This chain connects TRBV5-1 to TRBJ2-5; D remains unclear. The receptor comes from a man between 18 and 29 years old who had mild COVID-19 (a few samples of this study predate the infection). Cell type and time point are not known. CDR3 residues: CASSLAHSQQETQYF. CDR3 in DNA: TGCGCCAGCAGCTTGGCTCATAGCCAACAAGAGACCCAGTACTTC.